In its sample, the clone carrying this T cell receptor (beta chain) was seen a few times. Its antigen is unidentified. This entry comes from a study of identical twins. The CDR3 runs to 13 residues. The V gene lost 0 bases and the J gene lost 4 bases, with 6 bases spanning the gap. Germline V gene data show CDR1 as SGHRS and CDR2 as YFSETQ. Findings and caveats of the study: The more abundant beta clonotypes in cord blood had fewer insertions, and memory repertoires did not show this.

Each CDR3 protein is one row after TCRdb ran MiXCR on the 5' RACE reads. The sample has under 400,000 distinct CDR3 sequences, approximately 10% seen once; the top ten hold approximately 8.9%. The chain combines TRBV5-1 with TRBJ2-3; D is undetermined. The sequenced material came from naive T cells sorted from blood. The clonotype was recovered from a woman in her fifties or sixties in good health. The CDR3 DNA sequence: TGCGCCAGCAGCTTGGAAGGGTCAGATACGCAGTATTTT. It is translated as CASSLEGSDTQYF.